This entry features one T cell receptor (beta chain) sequence. Data came from immunoSEQ multiplex PCR; TCRdb stores just in-frame clones and leaves some out. The sample consists of about 250,000 clones, about 86% of them appearing once. CDR3 length equals 14 residues. Germline assignment: CDR1 SNHLY and CDR2 FYNNEI. Trimming removed 6 bases at V and 1 base at J, with 12 bases between. This entry comes from a study of blood T cell repertoires in COVID-19. Overall study: COVID-19 samples from acute and convalescent phases originated in the United States, Italy and Spain.

The rearrangement uses TRBV2 and TRBJ1-2, with a possible D match to TRBD1 (6 bases). The sequence came from a man aged 35 to 55 with active or convalescent COVID-19. Sequenced: peripheral blood. The CDR3 DNA sequence: TGTGCCAGCAGCCTTTTACAGGGTAACTATGGCTACACCTTC. Amino acid sequence: CASSLLQGNYGYTF.